Listed below are T cell receptor beta chains from one sample, sequenced in a study of technical replicates of blood from a few donors. Profiled with immunoSEQ multiplex PCR; TCRdb holds only in-frame clones, not every one. This sample yields fewer than 90,000 clones, of which approximately 91% are seen a single time; less than 0.5% belongs to the top ten. Sequencing input: T cells isolated from PBMCs. The receptors originated from a human donor in good health. The CDR3 runs from the conserved cysteine through the conserved F or W. The D gene is left open where the match is weak. Size values are once, few and many counts, or a class for expanded clones, and some rows have none.

J,V,D,size,DNA,CDR3
TRBJ1-5,TRBV27,.,once,TGTGCCAGCAGTTTATTGGCTGGCAATCAGCCCCAGCATTTT,CASSLLAGNQPQHF
TRBJ2-7,TRBV9,TRBD1,.,TGTGCCAGCAGCCCACGGACAGGGAACTACGAGCAGTACTTC,CASSPRTGNYEQYF
TRBJ2-1,TRBV2,TRBD2,.,TGTGCCAGCAGGACTAGCGGGAGCTCCTACAATGAGCAGTTCTTC,CASRTSGSSYNEQFF
TRBJ2-2,TRBV27,TRBD1,.,TGTGCCAGCAGTTCAGGGGGCGGCACCGGGGAGCTGTTTTTT,CASSSGGGTGELFF
TRBJ1-2,TRBV29-1,.,.,TGCAGCGTTTTGAGGGAGTACCCAGCAATTAACTATGGCTACACCTTC,CSVLREYPAINYGYTF
TRBJ2-1,TRBV4-3,.,.,TGCGCCAGCAGCATGGGGCTAGCGTACAATGAGCAGTTCTTC,CASSMGLAYNEQFF
TRBJ2-3,TRBV27,TRBD2,.,TGTGCCAGCAGTTTCGGGGTAGCGGGAGGGCCCGCAGATACGCAGTATTTT,CASSFGVAGGPADTQYF
TRBJ2-7,TRBV11-3,.,.,TGTGCCAGCAGCCCGCACAAAGACTTTTTAATCTACGAGCAGTACTTC,CASSPHKDFLIYEQYF
TRBJ2-1,TRBV27,TRBD2,.,TGTGCCAGCAGTTTAACGGGCGGGAGTACAACCTACTACAATGAGCAGTTCTTC,CASSLTGGSTTYYNEQFF
TRBJ2-7,TRBV5-8,.,once,TGTGCCAGCAGCTGGGGACACGGTGCCTACGAGCAGTACTTC,CASSWGHGAYEQYF
TRBJ1-2,TRBV9,.,few,TGTGCCAGCAGCGGTCTATATGGCTACACCTTC,CASSGLYGYTF
TRBJ2-7,TRBV30,TRBD2,.,TGTGCCTGGAGTGTACGCGGGAGGCCTATCTCCTACGAGCAGTACTTC,CAWSVRGRPISYEQYF
TRBJ2-7,TRBV19,TRBD1,.,TGTGCCAGTAGTATATCGGGGACAGGGGCCCCTTACTCCTACGAGCAGTACTTC,CASSISGTGAPYSYEQYF
TRBJ2-1,TRBV5-1,.,.,TGCGCCAGCAGCCTGGCCCCAGACAATGAGCAGTTCTTC,CASSLAPDNEQFF
TRBJ1-2,TRBV5-6,.,once,TGTGCCAGCAGCTTGGCCGGGGGAACTAACTATGGCTACACCTTC,CASSLAGGTNYGYTF
TRBJ1-1,TRBV19,.,.,TGTGCCAGTAGTGAACAGGGAAGGACTGAAGCTTTCTTT,CASSEQGRTEAFF
TRBJ2-1,TRBV27,.,.,TGTGCCAGCAGTTTCCGGGAGATAAACAATGAGCAGTTCTTC,CASSFREINNEQFF
TRBJ2-7,TRBV27,.,.,TGTGCCAGCAGCTCCGTCAGCGCGACTTACGAGCAGTACTTC,CASSSVSATYEQYF
TRBJ2-7,TRBV5-1,.,.,TGCGCCAGCAGCTCGGACCCGTCGGGGGAGCAGTACTTC,CASSSDPSGEQYF
TRBJ2-3,TRBV18,TRBD2,.,TGTGCCAGCTCACCTCTAGCGGGAGATACGCAGTATTTT,CASSPLAGDTQYF
TRBJ1-1,TRBV5-8,.,once,TGTGCCAGCAGCTTGGCACTAAAGAACACTGAAGCTTTCTTT,CASSLALKNTEAFF
TRBJ1-1,TRBV29-1,.,.,TGCAGCGTTCCAGGGGCGGGGGTCGACACTGAAGCTTTCTTT,CSVPGAGVDTEAFF
TRBJ2-7,TRBV28,.,.,TGTGCCAGCAGGGTGGGGGGTTACGAGCAGTACTTC,CASRVGGYEQYF
TRBJ2-2,TRBV11-2,TRBD2,once,TGTGCCAGCAGCTTACGGACTAGCGGTACCGGGGAGCTGTTTTTT,CASSLRTSGTGELFF
TRBJ2-7,TRBV14,TRBD2,.,TGTGCCAGCAGCCAAGTCGGGACTAGCGGCGAGAGCTCCTACGAGCAGTACTTC,CASSQVGTSGESSYEQYF
TRBJ2-3,TRBV5-1,TRBD2,.,TGCGCCAGCCTGAGACTAGCGGGAAGCACAGATACGCAGTATTTT,CASLRLAGSTDTQYF
TRBJ2-7,TRBV18,TRBD1,.,TGTGCCAGCTCACCAGGGACAGGGTTTATCTACGAGCAGTACTTC,CASSPGTGFIYEQYF
TRBJ2-2,TRBV6-5,TRBD2,.,TGTGCCAGCAGTTACAACTTAGCGGGAGTCGGGGAGCTGTTTTTT,CASSYNLAGVGELFF
TRBJ2-5,TRBV2,.,.,TGTGCCAGCCAAGAGGAGGCCCAAGAGACCCAGTACTTC,CASQEEAQETQYF
TRBJ1-1,TRBV14,.,.,TGTGCCAGCAGCCTCAGTCTGAACACTGAAGCTTTCTTT,CASSLSLNTEAFF
TRBJ2-2,TRBV7-9,TRBD2,.,TGTGCCAGCAGCGCTAGGGGACTAGCGGGAGGTCGGACCGGGGAGCTGTTTTTT,CASSARGLAGGRTGELFF
TRBJ1-5,TRBV6-1,TRBD1,.,TGTGCCAGCAGTGAAGTCATACCGGGACAGGGCAATCAGCCCCAGCATTTT,CASSEVIPGQGNQPQHF
TRBJ2-1,TRBV19,TRBD2,.,TGTGCCAGTAGTATAGGAAGGACTAGCGGGAGGGAAAATGAGCAGTTCTTC,CASSIGRTSGRENEQFF
TRBJ2-1,TRBV9,.,.,TGTGCCAGCAGCATCCTGGGAGGGGCTACAGGGTACAATGAGCAGTTCTTC,CASSILGGATGYNEQFF